A single sample is the source of the 24 T cell receptor beta chains below, sequenced in a study of control samples from healthy donors and cancer patients. Data came from immunoSEQ multiplex PCR; TCRdb stores just in-frame clones and leaves some out. Here the sample spans around 95,000 clones, approximately 80% being singletons. The sample comprised blood. These receptors all come from a man younger than 40 in good health.

The chain recombines TRBV10-2 with TRBJ1-1, with 8 bases identical to TRBD1. V was pared by 3 bases and J by 4 bases, with 7 bases of the junction left unmatched. Germline CDR1 and CDR2: WSHSY and SAAADI. There are 15 residues in the CDR3. The CDR3 protein is CASSDLWTGITEAFF. The CDR3 DNA follows: TGCGCCAGCAGTGACCTTTGGACAGGGATCACTGAAGCTTTCTTT.

The J gene is TRBJ1-3, the V gene TRBV10-3; D unclear. V dropped 7 bases and J dropped 0 bases, with 13 bases sitting between them. Germline V lookup: CDR1 ENHRY, CDR2 SYGVKD. The CDR3 runs 15 residues. CDR3 sequence reads: CAIMAAGASGNTIYF. The CDR3 DNA sequence: TGTGCCATCATGGCAGCCGGAGCCTCTGGAAACACCATATATTTT.

The chain employs TRBV2 and TRBJ1-4, with D maybe TRBD1 (5 bases). The V gene lost 6 bases and the J gene lost 12 bases, with 23 bases spanning the gap. CDR1 SNHLY and CDR2 FYNNEI come from the germline V gene. There are 15 residues in the CDR3. CDR3 sequence reads: CASRGGTSTPGELFF. The CDR3 DNA sequence: TGTGCCAGCAGGGGCGGGACCTCAACCCCAGGTGAACTGTTTTTT.

The J gene is TRBJ2-3, the V gene TRBV18, with 9 bases fitting TRBD1. CDR3 size: 14 residues. The V segment lost 6 bases and the J segment 5 bases; nucleotides outside the gene matches: 6. From germline, CDR1 is KGHSH and CDR2 LQKENI. Here the CDR3 reads CASSQGQGGDTQYF. The CDR3 nucleotides are TGTGCCAGCTCCCAGGGACAGGGAGGAGATACGCAGTATTTT.

The chain uses TRBV19 and TRBJ2-2; a possible D gene is TRBD2 (7 bases). Germline loops: CDR1 LNHDA, CDR2 SQIVND (reference sequence). V was clipped by 7 bases and J by 5 bases, with 17 bases between them. The CDR3 has 15 amino acids. The CDR3 is CASTIGGARTGELFF. The CDR3 DNA reads TGTGCCAGTACCATTGGGGGGGCAAGGACCGGGGAGCTGTTTTTT.

This clone was detected only once. This rearrangement joins TRBV6-5 to TRBJ1-2; 7 bases fit TRBD1. Germline trimming cut 6 bases from V and 4 bases from J; bases unmatched to any gene: 5. Germline V gene sequence: CDR1 MNHEY, CDR2 SVGAGI. CDR3 length equals 13 residues. The CDR3 DNA is TGTGCCAGCAGCGAGACAGGGACCTATGGCTACACCTTC. Translating it yields CASSETGTYGYTF.

The chain combines TRBV12-5 with TRBJ2-6, with no clear D. The CDR3 extends over 15 amino acids. Germline V gene data show CDR1 as LGHNT and CDR2 as FRNRAP. Trimming pared 5 bases from V and 1 base from J, leaving 9 bases between. The CDR3 here is CASGLGQSGANVLTF. In DNA, the CDR3 is TGTGCTAGTGGTCTCGGTCAATCTGGGGCCAACGTCCTGACTTTC.

The chain combines TRBV2 with TRBJ1-2, with TRBD1 as a possible D gene (6 bases). Germline lookup yields CDR1 SNHLY and CDR2 FYNNEI. Deletions cut 6 bases from V and 5 bases from J, with 16 bases between. The CDR3 loop spans 14 amino acids. CDR3 protein: CASRAWGAAYGYTF. The CDR3 DNA is TGTGCCAGCAGGGCCTGGGGGGCGGCTTATGGCTACACCTTC.

This clone was seen a single time. The V gene is TRBV7-9, the J gene TRBJ2-3; D is unclear. This CDR3 comprises 12 residues. Per the germline V gene, CDR1 is SEHNR and CDR2 is FQNEAQ (reference sequence). Trimming left V 5 bases short and J 2 bases short, with 5 bases between. The CDR3 protein is CASSPITDTQYF. DNA of the CDR3: TGTGCCAGCAGCCCGATCACAGATACGCAGTATTTT.

This chain joins TRBV3-1 (or the pseudogene TRBV3-2) and TRBJ2-5; 7 bases are shared with TRBD1. Germline V gene sequence: CDR1 LGHDT, CDR2 YNNKEL (reference sequence). CDR3 size: 15 residues. The V and J ends lost 3 bases and 5 bases, in that order; junction bases with no gene match: 9. The CDR3 reads CASSQLLGGSETQYF. The CDR3 DNA follows: TGTGCCAGCAGCCAGCTCTTAGGGGGCTCGGAGACCCAGTACTTC.

The chain is built from TRBV18 and TRBJ1-5, with D maybe TRBD1 (5 bases). The V gene lost 6 bases and the J gene lost 0 bases, with 9 bases spanning the gap. The germline gives CDR1 KGHSH, CDR2 LQKENI. This CDR3 has 14 amino acids. The CDR3, as DNA: TGTGCCAGCTCCCTCAGGGCTAGCAATCAGCCCCAGCATTTT. Protein: CASSLRASNQPQHF.

The rearrangement joins TRBV2 to TRBJ1-6, with 7 bases lining up with TRBD1. Germline V gives CDR1 SNHLY, CDR2 FYNNEI. The junction had 9 bases not matched to a gene; V was cut back by 4 bases and J by 3 bases. The CDR3 consists of 17 residues. This CDR3 reads CASSADREMRYNSPLHF. CDR3 in DNA: TGTGCCAGCAGTGCCGACAGGGAAATGCGCTATAATTCACCCCTCCACTTT.

V gene TRBV7-9 combines with J gene TRBJ2-3; D is unresolved. The CDR3 is 13 amino acids. Trimming removed 5 bases from V and 4 bases from J, with 10 bases in between. Germline V gene data show CDR1 as SEHNR and CDR2 as FQNEAQ (reference sequence). CDR3 bases: TGTGCCAGCAGCCCGAAATGGGCAGATACGCAGTATTTT. It is translated as CASSPKWADTQYF.

J is TRBJ2-1 and V is TRBV9, with TRBD2 matching over 9 bases. Losses at the gene ends were 1 base for V and 7 bases for J; bases not matched to a gene: 9. Germline CDR1 is SGDLS and CDR2 is YYNGEE. This CDR3 is 16 amino acids long. The CDR3, as DNA: TGTGCCAGCAGCGTAACGGCGGGGGGGCCCCTAAATGAGCAGTTCTTC. It is translated as CASSVTAGGPLNEQFF.

The rearrangement joins TRBV14 to TRBJ1-2, with D uncertain. V lost 2 bases to trimming and J lost 8 bases, with 12 bases between them. Looked up from germline, CDR1 is SGHDN and CDR2 is FVKESK. The CDR3 is made up of 13 amino acids. DNA of the CDR3: TGTGCCAGCAGCCAATTCGGAGTTCCAGGCTACACCTTC. It is translated as CASSQFGVPGYTF.

The chain combines TRBV12-3 or TRBV12-4 with TRBJ2-5, with TRBD2 matching over 7 bases. The CDR3 totals 13 residues. With V trimmed by 7 bases and J by 5 bases, 7 bases remained unmatched. The CDR3 loop is CASTQRGWETQYF. CDR3 bases: TGTGCCAGCACCCAGCGGGGCTGGGAGACCCAGTACTTC.

The chain is built from TRBV29-1 and TRBJ1-1, with 7 bases aligning to TRBD1. The CDR3 extends over 14 amino acids. CDR1 and CDR2 (germline): SQVTM, ANQGSEA. With 4 bases clipped from V and 2 bases from J, the junction kept 7 bases outside the gene matches. The CDR3 sequence is CSVGTRGGNTEAFF. Written as DNA, the CDR3 is TGCAGCGTTGGAACCCGAGGGGGCAACACTGAAGCTTTCTTT. Combining the CDR3 with reference TRBV29-1 and TRBJ1-1 gives the whole variable domain SAVISQKPSRDICQRGTSLTIQCQVDSQVTMMFWYRQQPGQSLTLIATANQGSEATYESGFVIDKFPISRPNLTFSTLTVSNMSPEDSSIYLCSVGTRGGNTEAFFGQGTRLTVV.

The chain joins TRBV19 to TRBJ1-1, with a tentative D call TRBD1 (5 bases). CDR1 and CDR2 (germline): LNHDA, SQIVND (reference sequence). The CDR3 has 13 amino acids. Trimming pared 9 bases from V and 0 bases from J, leaving 11 bases between. The CDR3 is CASRAGLNTEAFF. CDR3 nucleotides: TGTGCCAGCAGGGCAGGTCTGAACACTGAAGCTTTCTTT.

This clone occurred a few times. CDR3 coding DNA: TGTGCCAGTACCCGGCGGGGAGGGACAGGGCAAGAGACCCAGTACTTC. Amino acid sequence: CASTRRGGTGQETQYF. The chain employs TRBV19 and TRBJ2-5, with 9 nucleotides matching TRBD1. V dropped 7 bases and J dropped 2; count of bases not matched to a gene: 11. The CDR3 is 16 amino acids. Germline loops: CDR1 LNHDA, CDR2 SQIVND (reference sequence).

This sequence joins TRBV27 and TRBJ1-5; maybe TRBD1 (6 bases). The germline gives CDR1 MNHEY, CDR2 SMNVEV (reference sequence). The V end was cut by 4 bases, the J end by 6 bases, with 16 bases between. This CDR3 has 15 amino acids. The DNA for the CDR3 is TGTGCCAGCAGTTCGAAAACAGGGATGGTTCAGCCCCAGCATTTT. Protein: CASSSKTGMVQPQHF.

The chain couples TRBV2 to TRBJ1-2; D unclear. The CDR3 runs 13 residues. Trimming removed 5 bases from V and 6 bases from J, with 13 bases in between. Germline-derived CDR1 and CDR2 are SNHLY and FYNNEI. The CDR3 DNA sequence: TGTGCCAGCAGTCCAGACACGTATGATGGCTACACCTTC. Translated: CASSPDTYDGYTF.

V is TRBV5-1 and J is TRBJ1-2; 8 positions match TRBD1. CDR3 length equals 13 residues. Per the germline V gene, CDR1 is SGHRS and CDR2 is YFSETQ. V shed 4 bases and J 8 bases; nucleotides not matched to a gene: 7. CDR3 DNA sequence: TGCGCCAGCAGCGCACAGGGGGTGCGGGGCTACACCTTC. It yields the protein CASSAQGVRGYTF.

The chain joins TRBV29-1 to TRBJ1-2; D perhaps matches TRBD1 (5 bases). The V gene's germline CDR1 is SQVTM and CDR2 ANQGSEA. The CDR3 sequence is 12 residues long. The germline V and J ends were trimmed by 0 bases and 7 bases, with 9 bases remaining between them. Here the CDR3 reads CSVEEGLLGYTF. For the CDR3, the DNA is TGCAGCGTTGAAGAGGGACTCCTTGGCTACACCTTC.

This clone occurred a few times. The chain links TRBV12-3 or TRBV12-4 to TRBJ1-5; D is uncertain. V dropped 8 bases and J dropped 0 bases, with 5 bases sitting between them. The CDR3 spans 12 residues. CDR3 sequence reads: CASSNSNQPQHF. DNA for the CDR3: TGTGCCAGCTCTAATAGCAATCAGCCCCAGCATTTT.